Listed here are 11 T cell receptor beta chains from one sample, sequenced in a study of OX40 agonist ivuxolimab in advanced cancers. The protocol was immunoSEQ multiplex PCR, while the TCRdb copy is restricted to in-frame clones and leaves out a portion. The top ten hold 15% to 20% of the sample, which has more than 20,000 clones, more than 80% seen once. Sequenced here: CD4+ or CD8+ T cells sorted from blood, sampled in a trial of the OX40 agonist ivuxolimab. All receptors derive from an adult with an advanced solid tumor such as melanoma, head and neck, liver or kidney cancer.

The rearrangement joins TRBV2 to TRBJ2-1, with TRBD2 identical over 9 bases. This CDR3 region has 14 residues. Trimming took 4 bases from V and 4 from J; bases not matched to a gene: 2. CDR1 and CDR2 from the germline V gene are SNHLY and FYNNEI. DNA for the CDR3: TGTGCCAGCAGTGGGACTAGCGCGTACAATGAGCAGTTCTTC. This codes for CASSGTSAYNEQFF.

In regard to this clone: The junction differs from germline at one of its ends, possibly a read error. J is TRBJ2-7 and V is TRBV7-9; 8 positions match TRBD1. CDR3 length: 14 amino acids. Germline CDR1 SEHNR, CDR2 FQNEAQ (reference sequence). CDR3 DNA sequence: TGTGCCAGCAGCCTAGCTGGGACAGGCTACGAGCAGTACTTC. Amino acids: CASSLAGTGYEQYF.

The J gene is TRBJ2-5, the V gene TRBV6-5; D is unresolved. Germline V gene sequence: CDR1 MNHEY, CDR2 SVGAGI. V dropped 4 bases and J dropped 2 bases, with 11 bases sitting between them. The CDR3 length is 14 residues. The CDR3 is CASSSLRAQETQYF. As DNA, the CDR3 is TGTGCCAGCAGTTCCCTAAGGGCTCAAGAGACCCAGTACTTC.

The chain employs TRBV5-6 and TRBJ2-7; 8 nucleotides align to TRBD1. V was clipped by 1 base and J by 2 bases; unmatched bases: 5. Germline CDR1 is SGHDT and CDR2 is YYEEEE. The CDR3 has 15 amino acids. The CDR3 spells CASSLSGTGAYEQYF. The CDR3 DNA sequence: TGTGCCAGCAGCTTGTCCGGGACAGGCGCCTACGAGCAGTACTTC.

The CDR3 nucleotides read TGTGCCAGCAGCTTAGGGGCGGCCGGTAGTGGCACTGAAGCTTTCTTT. Encoded protein: CASSLGAAGSGTEAFF. The rearrangement uses TRBV7-2 and TRBJ1-1; D call uncertain. The germline gives CDR1 SGHTA, CDR2 FQGNSA. The germline V and J ends were trimmed by 1 base and 4 bases, with 16 bases remaining between them. CDR3 size: 16 residues.

The V and J genes are TRBV7-3 and TRBJ2-1, with D possibly TRBD1 on 6 matching bases. The CDR3 is 14 amino acids. The V gene lost 6 bases and the J gene lost 2 bases, with 11 bases spanning the gap. Germline lookup yields CDR1 SGHTA and CDR2 FQGTGA. The CDR3 nucleotides are TGTGCCAGCAGTCCCGGGACAACCTACAATGAGCAGTTCTTC. Its translation: CASSPGTTYNEQFF. Complete variable domain (other parts from reference TRBV7-3 and TRBJ2-1): GAGVSQTPSNKVTEKGKYVELRCDPISGHTALYWYRQSLGQGPEFLIYFQGTGAADDSGLPNDRFFAVRPEGSVSTLKIQRTERGDSAVYLCASSPGTTYNEQFFGPGTRLTVL.

The chain links TRBV5-5 to TRBJ2-5; D is ambiguous. Germline V gene data show CDR1 as SGHKS and CDR2 as YYEKEE (reference sequence). Trimming left V 4 bases short and J 5 bases short, with 15 bases between. CDR3 length: 14 residues. CDR3 sequence reads: CASSTQWSSETQYF. Written as DNA, the CDR3 is TGTGCCAGCAGCACCCAATGGTCGTCGGAGACCCAGTACTTC. The variable domain in full, completed from reference TRBV5-5 and TRBJ2-5, reads DAGVTQSPTHLIKTRGQQVTLRCSPISGHKSVSWYQQVLGQGPQFIFQYYEKEERGRGNFPDRFSARQFPNYSSELNVNALLLGDSALYLCASSTQWSSETQYFGPGTRLLVL.

The V gene is TRBV4-3, the J gene TRBJ1-1; D remains ambiguous. Trimming took 1 base from V and 4 from J, leaving 7 bases between them. Germline CDR1 and CDR2: LGHNA and YSLEER. This CDR3 has 13 amino acids. The CDR3 coding sequence is TGCGCCAGCAGCCAAGTCCGAAGCACTGAAGCTTTCTTT. It is translated as CASSQVRSTEAFF.

The chain combines TRBV4-2 with TRBJ2-7; D is ambiguous. The V end was cut by 4 bases, the J end by 5 bases, with 6 bases between. The CDR3 spans 11 residues. Germline CDR1 and CDR2: LGHNA and YNFKEQ. The CDR3 DNA reads TGTGCCAGCAGCCCGGGTGACGAGCAGTACTTC. This encodes CASSPGDEQYF.

V is TRBV29-1 and J is TRBJ2-5; D not certain. The germline V and J ends were trimmed by 6 bases and 5 bases, with 7 bases remaining between them. The CDR3 runs 10 residues. Germline CDR1 SQVTM, CDR2 ANQGSEA. The DNA for the CDR3 is TGCAGCGTCCTTATTGAGACCCAGTACTTC. Its protein product is CSVLIETQYF.

The chain is built from TRBV18 and TRBJ1-2; 8 bases map to TRBD1. The CDR3 length is 14 residues. The trim removed 4 bases at V and 5 bases at J, leaving 6 bases unmatched. Germline CDR1 is KGHSH and CDR2 is LQKENI. CDR3 sequence: CASSRPGQDYGYTF. The CDR3 nucleotides read TGTGCCAGCTCACGGCCGGGACAGGATTATGGCTACACCTTC.